Sequencing of this T cell receptor beta chain was carried out in a study of shared clonotypes between healthy human individuals. Germline CDR1 and CDR2: MGHDK and SYGVNS. The V end was cut by 1 base, the J end by 3 bases, with 16 bases between. This CDR3 has 16 residues. The DNA input per sorted-subset replicate PCR was approximately 210 ng, corresponding to 28,000 or so T cell genomes. Assay used: immunoSEQ multiplex PCR; TCRdb lists only in-frame clones, some missing. The sample holds about 110,000 clones, more than 65% seen once. CD8 memory was a combination of CD45RO+ cells and CCR7-negative CD45RA+ TemRA cells.

This clonotype was obtained from a woman in her twenties or thirties in good health. The chain recombines TRBV25-1 with TRBJ2-7; perhaps TRBD1 as D (5 bases). Sequences were obtained from memory CD8+ T cells sorted from blood. Subset here: CD45RO+ cells pooled with CCR7-negative TemRA cells. The DNA for the CDR3 is TGTGCCAGCAGTGAATTACGAAAGGGGTTAGTCTACGAGCAGTACTTC. Protein sequence: CASSELRKGLVYEQYF.